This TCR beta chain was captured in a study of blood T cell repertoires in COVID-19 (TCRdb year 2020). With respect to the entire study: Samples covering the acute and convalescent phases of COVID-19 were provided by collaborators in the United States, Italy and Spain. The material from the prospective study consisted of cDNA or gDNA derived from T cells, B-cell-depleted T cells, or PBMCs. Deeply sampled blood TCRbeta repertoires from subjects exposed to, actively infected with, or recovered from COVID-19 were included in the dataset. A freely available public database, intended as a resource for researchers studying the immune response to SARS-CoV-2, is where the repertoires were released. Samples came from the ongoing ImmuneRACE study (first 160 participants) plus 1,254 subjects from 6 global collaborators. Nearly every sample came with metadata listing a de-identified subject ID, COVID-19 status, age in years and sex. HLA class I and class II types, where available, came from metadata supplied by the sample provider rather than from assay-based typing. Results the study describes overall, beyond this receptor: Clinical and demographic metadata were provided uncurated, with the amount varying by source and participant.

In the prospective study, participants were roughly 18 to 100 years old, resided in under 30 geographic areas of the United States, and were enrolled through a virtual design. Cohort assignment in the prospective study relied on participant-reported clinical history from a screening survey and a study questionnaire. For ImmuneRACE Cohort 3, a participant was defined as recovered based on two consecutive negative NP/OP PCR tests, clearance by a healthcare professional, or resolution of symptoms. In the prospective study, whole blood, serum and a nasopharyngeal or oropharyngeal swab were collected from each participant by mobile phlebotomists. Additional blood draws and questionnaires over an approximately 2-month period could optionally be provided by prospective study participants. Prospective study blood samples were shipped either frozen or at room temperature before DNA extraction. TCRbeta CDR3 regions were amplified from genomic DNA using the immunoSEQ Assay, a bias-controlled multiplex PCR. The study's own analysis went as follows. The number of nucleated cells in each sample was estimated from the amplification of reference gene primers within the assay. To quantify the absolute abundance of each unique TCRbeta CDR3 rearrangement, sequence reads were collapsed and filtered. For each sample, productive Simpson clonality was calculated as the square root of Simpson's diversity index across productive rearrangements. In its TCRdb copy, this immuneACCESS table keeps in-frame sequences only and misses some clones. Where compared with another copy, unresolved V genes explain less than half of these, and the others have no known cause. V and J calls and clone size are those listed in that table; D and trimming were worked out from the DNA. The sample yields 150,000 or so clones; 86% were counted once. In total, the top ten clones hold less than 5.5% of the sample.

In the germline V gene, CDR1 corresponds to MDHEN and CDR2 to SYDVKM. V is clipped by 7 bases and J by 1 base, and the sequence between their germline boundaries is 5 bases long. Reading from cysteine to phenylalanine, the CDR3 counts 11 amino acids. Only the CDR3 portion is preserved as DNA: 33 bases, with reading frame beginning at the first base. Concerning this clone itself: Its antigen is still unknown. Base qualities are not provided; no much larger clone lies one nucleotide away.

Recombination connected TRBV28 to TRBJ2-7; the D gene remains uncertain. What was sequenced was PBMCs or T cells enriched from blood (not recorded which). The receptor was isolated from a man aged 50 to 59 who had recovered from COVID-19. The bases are TGTGCCAGCATGGCTTCCTACGAGCAGTACTTC. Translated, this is CASMASYEQYF.